The entry below gives a single TCR beta chain sequence along with its context. CDR1 is SQVTM, CDR2 ANQGSEA, per germline. This CDR3 has 13 amino acids. After removal of 4 bases from V and 6 bases from J, the junction contained 1 base not matched to a gene. Sequenced by immunoSEQ multiplex PCR; TCRdb stores in-frame clones only, minus some. The sample holds some 80,000 clones; nearly 98% are singletons and the top ten take around 0.2%. This entry belongs to a study of technical replicates of blood from several donors. Input material: T cells isolated from PBMCs. The rearrangement links TRBV29-1 to TRBJ2-7; TRBD2 aligns across 15 bases. The clonotype originates from a human donor in good health. The CDR3 DNA is TGCAGCGTTGGGGGACTAGCGGGAGGCGAGCAGTACTTC. This gives the protein CSVGGLAGGEQYF.